Listed below are T cell receptor beta chains from one sample, sequenced in a study of T cell responses to AZD1222 COVID-19 vaccine. Clones were read by immunoSEQ multiplex PCR, and TCRdb kept only the in-frame ones, dropping some. The data show some 100,000 clones, around nine tenths seen once. The sample here was peripheral blood, taken on day 0 of AZD1222 vaccination. These receptors all stem from an adult in good health. CDR3s include the opening cysteine and the closing phenylalanine or tryptophan. D genes are given only for firm matches. The size field is filled for only some rows; it gives once, few, many or a size class.

d_call,v_call,j_call,clone_size,cdr3_nt,cdr3_aa
.,TRBV27,TRBJ2-7,.,TGTGCCAGCAGTTTACTCGGACAAGGGACCTACGAGCAGTACTTC,CASSLLGQGTYEQYF
TRBD1,TRBV28,TRBJ2-4,.,TGTGCCAGCAAACATGGGGACAGACCCAAAAACATTCAGTACTTC,CASKHGDRPKNIQYF
.,TRBV15,TRBJ2-7,.,TGTGCCACCAGCAGGGACTTTTCCTACGAGCAGTACTTC,CATSRDFSYEQYF
.,TRBV7-7,TRBJ2-5,.,TGTGCTAGCAGCCCCCCCAAGGAAGTGTCGCTATGGGGGACCCAGTACTTC,CASSPPKEVSLWGTQYF
TRBD2,TRBV24-1,TRBJ2-1,.,TGTGCCACCAGTGATAGCGGGGGGGCGGATGAGCAGTTCTTC,CATSDSGGADEQFF
.,TRBV5-1,TRBJ1-3,.,TGCGCCAGCAGCTTGGGAGACGTGGCTGGAAACACCATATATTTT,CASSLGDVAGNTIYF
.,TRBV5-1,TRBJ2-1,.,TGCGCCAGCAGCCCCCGTCAGGCAGGGGACGAGCAGTTCTTC,CASSPRQAGDEQFF
.,TRBV27,TRBJ1-2,.,TGTGCCAGCAGTTTATCGTTTGCAGATGGCTACACCTTC,CASSLSFADGYTF
.,TRBV5-3,TRBJ2-7,.,TGTGCCAGAAGTCGACTATCCCTTTCCTACGAGCAGTACTTC,CARSRLSLSYEQYF
.,TRBV10-3,TRBJ1-1,.,TGTGCCGCAAACAGGGAAACGGGCACTGAAGCTTTCTTT,CAANRETGTEAFF
.,TRBV10-3,TRBJ1-3,.,TGTGCCATGTACTCCCCCGGCCTTGGAAACACCATATATTTT,CAMYSPGLGNTIYF
.,TRBV27,TRBJ1-6,once,TGTGCCAGCAGTTTAGGCGGCGGGAATTCACCCCTCCACTTT,CASSLGGGNSPLHF
.,TRBV5-1,TRBJ2-2,.,TGCGCCAGCAGCGCGCCCGACACAAACACCGGGGAGCTGTTTTTT,CASSAPDTNTGELFF
TRBD2,TRBV29-1,TRBJ2-5,.,TGCAGCGTCGTACTAGCGGGGGGGCGGGAGACCCAGTACTTC,CSVVLAGGRETQYF
TRBD1,TRBV5-1,TRBJ1-6,once,TGCGCCAGCAGCTTAGGGAGGGACAGTAATTCACCCCTCCACTTT,CASSLGRDSNSPLHF
.,TRBV9,TRBJ1-3,.,TGTGCCAGCAGCGTAGGAGGGGGTAGTGCTGGAAACACCATATATTTT,CASSVGGGSAGNTIYF
.,TRBV5-6,TRBJ2-3,.,TGTGCCAGCAGCCCAACGGGGGCAGATACGCAGTATTTT,CASSPTGADTQYF
TRBD2,TRBV27,TRBJ2-3,.,TGTGCCAGCAGCACCCTAGCGGTGGTCAGCACAGATACGCAGTATTTT,CASSTLAVVSTDTQYF
.,TRBV10-3,TRBJ1-2,.,TGTGCCATCAGCCACGTGGGACTGGGTGGCTACACCTTC,CAISHVGLGGYTF
TRBD1,TRBV19,TRBJ2-7,.,TGTGCCAGTAGTGAACAGGGGGGCGAGCAGTACTTC,CASSEQGGEQYF
.,TRBV6-5,TRBJ2-7,.,TGTGCCAGCAGTTACGCCCAGGACAGTTCCTACGAGCAGTACTTC,CASSYAQDSSYEQYF
.,TRBV24-1,TRBJ2-1,.,TGTGCCACCAGTGAAAGGGGGAATGAGCAGTTCTTC,CATSERGNEQFF
.,TRBV10-1,TRBJ1-1,.,TGCGCCAGCAGTGAGTCCTTAAACAGGAACACTGAAGCTTTCTTT,CASSESLNRNTEAFF
.,TRBV12-3/TRBV12-4,TRBJ1-2,.,TGTGCCAGCAGCTCAGACGGCTATGGCTACACCTTC,CASSSDGYGYTF
.,TRBV5-1,TRBJ1-5,.,TGCGCCAGCAGCTTGATGGCAGGGACGGAACAGCCCCAGCATTTT,CASSLMAGTEQPQHF
.,TRBV4-1,TRBJ1-6,.,TGCGCCAGCAGCCAAGTAGACCTTTTCTCCTATAATTCACCCCTCCACTTT,CASSQVDLFSYNSPLHF
.,TRBV3-1/TRBV3-2,TRBJ1-2,.,TGTGCCAGCAGCCAAGAGCGGACCTATGGCTACACCTTC,CASSQERTYGYTF
.,TRBV12-3/TRBV12-4,TRBJ1-2,.,TGTGCCAGCAAAGGCGGGGGAAATGGCTACACCTTC,CASKGGGNGYTF
TRBD1,TRBV29-1,TRBJ2-7,few,TGCAGCGTTGCCGGGACAGGGGGCTCCAACGAGCAGTACTTC,CSVAGTGGSNEQYF
.,TRBV12-2,TRBJ2-2,once,TGTGCAAGTCGCTTAGAAGGGGTAGCGAAGAGGTGTACCGGGGAGCTGTTTTTT,CASRLEGVAKRCTGELFF
TRBD1,TRBV27,TRBJ2-7,.,TGTGCCAGCAGTTTGAGGCCGGGACAGGGGCCCTACGAGCAGTACTTC,CASSLRPGQGPYEQYF
TRBD2,TRBV5-4,TRBJ2-2,once,TGTGCCAGCAGCTTGACTAGCGGGGGGAACGGGGAGCTGTTTTTT,CASSLTSGGNGELFF
TRBD2,TRBV7-2,TRBJ2-7,.,TGTGCCAGCAGCTTAGCTGGCGCGGGGGTGGCACCCTACGAGCAGTACTTC,CASSLAGAGVAPYEQYF
TRBD2,TRBV5-4,TRBJ2-2,.,TGTGCCAGCAGCCTGGGACTAGCGGGGAACACCGGGGAGCTGTTTTTT,CASSLGLAGNTGELFF
TRBD1,TRBV7-9,TRBJ2-7,.,TGTGCCAGCAGCTCAAACCGGGACAGGGGTATTTACGAGCAGTACTTC,CASSSNRDRGIYEQYF
.,TRBV6-2/TRBV6-3,TRBJ1-1,.,TGTGCCAGCAGTTACTACTCAGCTGAAGCTTTCTTT,CASSYYSAEAFF
TRBD1,TRBV5-4,TRBJ2-5,.,TGTGCCAGCAGCCGGGGACAGCAAGAGACCCAGTACTTC,CASSRGQQETQYF
.,TRBV18,TRBJ1-1,once,TGTGCCAGCTCACCCCCAGGGCGGGGGGACACTGAAGCTTTCTTT,CASSPPGRGDTEAFF
.,TRBV3-1/TRBV3-2,TRBJ1-5,.,TGTGCCAGCAGCCAAGCGACAGATCAGCCCCAGCATTTT,CASSQATDQPQHF
TRBD1,TRBV29-1,TRBJ1-1,few,TGCACTGGACAGGGTATTTCTGGGAACACTGAAGCTTTCTTT,CTGQGISGNTEAFF
TRBD2,TRBV6-5,TRBJ2-3,few,TGTGCCAGCAGTTATGGCCTAGCGGCCACAGATACGCAGTATTTT,CASSYGLAATDTQYF
.,TRBV12-3/TRBV12-4,TRBJ1-1,.,TGTGCCAGCAGTTATGGGTTGGGCACTGAAGCTTTCTTT,CASSYGLGTEAFF
.,TRBV5-1,TRBJ2-5,.,TGCGCCAGCAGCTTGGGGGGGCAAGAGACCCAGTACTTC,CASSLGGQETQYF
.,TRBV5-5,TRBJ2-7,.,TGTGCCAGCAGCTTGGGTCCAGAGAGCTCCTACGAGCAGTACTTC,CASSLGPESSYEQYF
TRBD1,TRBV5-1,TRBJ1-4,.,TGCGCCAGCAGCATTTCAGGGGGTTCTAATGAAAAACTGTTTTTT,CASSISGGSNEKLFF
.,TRBV15,TRBJ2-7,.,TGTGCCACCAGCAGAGATTGGACGGACGACGAGCAGTACTTC,CATSRDWTDDEQYF
.,TRBV6-1,TRBJ1-1,few,TGTGCCAGCAGTGAACCGCCGATGAACACTGAAGCTTTCTTT,CASSEPPMNTEAFF
TRBD1,TRBV11-3,TRBJ1-1,.,TGTGCCAGCAGCCTCCAGGGACAGGGGATGAACACTGAAGCTTTCTTT,CASSLQGQGMNTEAFF
.,TRBV6-6,TRBJ1-2,.,TGTGCCAGCAGCACAGGGTCTAACTATGGCTACACCTTC,CASSTGSNYGYTF
.,TRBV6-5,TRBJ1-1,once,TGTGCCAGCAACTCTAGACAGGCCAACACTGAAGCTTTCTTT,CASNSRQANTEAFF
TRBD1,TRBV6-5,TRBJ2-7,.,TGTGCCAGCAGGTTGGGACAGGGGCCATCCTACGAGCAGTACTTC,CASRLGQGPSYEQYF